This TCR beta chain emerged from a study of blood T cell repertoires in COVID-19. Study information: Samples representing acute and convalescent COVID-19 were sourced from the United States, Italy and Spain.

The V segment lost 6 bases and the J segment 7 bases; nucleotides outside the gene matches: 5. This CDR3 region has 12 residues. The germline CDR1 and CDR2 sequences are MNHEY and SVGAGI. Authors' methods: Counts of nucleated cells, estimated from reference gene primer amplification, were obtained. Data came from immunoSEQ multiplex PCR; TCRdb stores just in-frame clones and leaves some out. The DNA was the basis for D and trimming; V, J and clone size are from that table. The sample shows about 200,000 clones, roughly 77% of them seen only once. Seattle researchers signed up patients amid active infection and tracked them longitudinally.

Sequenced input: peripheral blood. This TCR derives from a woman in her forties with COVID-19, enrolled during active disease. The rearrangement joins TRBV6-5 to TRBJ2-7; 8 bases fit TRBD2. DNA for the CDR3: TGTGCCAGCAGCGGGGGGGGAGGAGAGCAGTACTTC. Translated: CASSGGGGEQYF.